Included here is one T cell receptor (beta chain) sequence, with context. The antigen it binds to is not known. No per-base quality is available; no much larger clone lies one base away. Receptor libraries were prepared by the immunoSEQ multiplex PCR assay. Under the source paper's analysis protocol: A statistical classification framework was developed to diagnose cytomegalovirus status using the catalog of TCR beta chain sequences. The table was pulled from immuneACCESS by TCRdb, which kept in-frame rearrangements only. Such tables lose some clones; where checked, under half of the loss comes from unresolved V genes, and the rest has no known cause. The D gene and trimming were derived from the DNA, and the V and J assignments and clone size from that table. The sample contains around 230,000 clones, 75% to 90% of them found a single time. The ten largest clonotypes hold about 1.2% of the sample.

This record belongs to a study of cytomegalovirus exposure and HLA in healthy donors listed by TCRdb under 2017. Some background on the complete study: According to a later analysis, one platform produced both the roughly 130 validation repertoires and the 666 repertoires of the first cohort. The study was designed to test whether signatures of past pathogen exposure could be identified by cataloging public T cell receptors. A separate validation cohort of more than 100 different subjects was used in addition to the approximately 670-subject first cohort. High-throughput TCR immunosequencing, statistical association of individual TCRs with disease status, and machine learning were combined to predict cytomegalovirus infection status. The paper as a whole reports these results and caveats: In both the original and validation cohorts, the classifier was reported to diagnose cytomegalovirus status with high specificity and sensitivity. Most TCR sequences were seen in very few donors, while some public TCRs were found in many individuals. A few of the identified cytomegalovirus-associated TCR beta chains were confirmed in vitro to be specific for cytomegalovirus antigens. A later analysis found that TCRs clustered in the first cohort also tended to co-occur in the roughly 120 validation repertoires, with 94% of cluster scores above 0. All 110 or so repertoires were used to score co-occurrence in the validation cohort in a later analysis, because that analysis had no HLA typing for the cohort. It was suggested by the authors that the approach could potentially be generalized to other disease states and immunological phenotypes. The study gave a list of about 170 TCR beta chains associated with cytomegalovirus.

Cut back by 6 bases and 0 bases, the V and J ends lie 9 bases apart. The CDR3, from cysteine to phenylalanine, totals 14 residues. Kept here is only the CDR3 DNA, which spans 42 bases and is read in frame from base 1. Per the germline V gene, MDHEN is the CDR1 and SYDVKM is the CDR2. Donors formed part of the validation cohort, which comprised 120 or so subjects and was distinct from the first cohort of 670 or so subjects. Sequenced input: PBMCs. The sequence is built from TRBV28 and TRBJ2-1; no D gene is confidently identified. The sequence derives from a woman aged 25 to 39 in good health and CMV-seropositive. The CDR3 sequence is CASSNFSSYNEQFF. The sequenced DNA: TGTGCCAGCAGCAATTTCAGCTCCTACAATGAGCAGTTCTTC.